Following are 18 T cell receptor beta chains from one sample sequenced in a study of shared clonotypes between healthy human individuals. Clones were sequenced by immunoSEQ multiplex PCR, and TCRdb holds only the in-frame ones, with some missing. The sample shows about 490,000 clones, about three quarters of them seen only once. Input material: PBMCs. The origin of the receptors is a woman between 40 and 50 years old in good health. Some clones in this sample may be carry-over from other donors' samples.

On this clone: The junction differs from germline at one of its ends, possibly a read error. The CDR3 DNA sequence: TGTGCCAGCAGGTCAGGGACGGACACCGGGGAGCTGTTTTTT. Protein product: CASRSGTDTGELFF. This chain joins TRBV10-2 and TRBJ2-2; D assignment may be TRBD1 or TRBD2 (5 bases each). Germline V gene lookup returns CDR1 WSHSY and CDR2 SAAADI. The CDR3 consists of 14 residues.

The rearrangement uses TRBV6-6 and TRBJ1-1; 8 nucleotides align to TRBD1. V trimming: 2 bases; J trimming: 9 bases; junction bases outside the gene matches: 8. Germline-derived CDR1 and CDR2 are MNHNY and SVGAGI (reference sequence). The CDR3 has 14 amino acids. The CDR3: CASSYPGQGLKAFF. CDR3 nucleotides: TGTGCCAGCAGTTACCCCGGACAGGGTCTAAAAGCTTTCTTT.

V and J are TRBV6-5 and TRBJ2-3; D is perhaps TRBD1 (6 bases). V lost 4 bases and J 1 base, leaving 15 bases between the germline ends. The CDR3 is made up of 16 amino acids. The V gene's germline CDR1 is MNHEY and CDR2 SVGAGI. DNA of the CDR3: TGTGCCAGCAGTTCCCCGTCGCGACAGGGCACAGATACGCAGTATTTT. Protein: CASSSPSRQGTDTQYF.

This CDR3 reads CASSLGRQSTEAFF. DNA for the CDR3: TGTGCCAGCAGCTTGGGAAGACAGAGCACTGAAGCTTTCTTT. The chain links TRBV5-5 to TRBJ1-1; a possible D gene is TRBD1 (5 bases). V was trimmed by 0 bases and J by 4 bases, leaving 10 bases between them. The CDR3 spans 14 residues. Per the germline V gene, CDR1 is SGHKS and CDR2 is YYEKEE (reference sequence).

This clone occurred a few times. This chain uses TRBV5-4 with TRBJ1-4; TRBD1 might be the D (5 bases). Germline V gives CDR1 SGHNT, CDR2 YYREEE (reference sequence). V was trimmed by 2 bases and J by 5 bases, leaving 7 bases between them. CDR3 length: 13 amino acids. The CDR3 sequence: CASSFRGNEKLFF. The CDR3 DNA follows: TGTGCCAGCAGCTTCCGGGGGAATGAAAAACTGTTTTTT.

CDR3 coding DNA: TGCGCCAGCAGCTACCAGGGGATCCCAGATACGCAGTATTTT. Translation: CASSYQGIPDTQYF. V and J are TRBV5-1 and TRBJ2-3; tentatively, D is TRBD1 (6 bases). Trimming stripped 3 bases from V and 4 bases from J, with 12 bases between. CDR3 length: 14 amino acids. Germline loops: CDR1 SGHRS, CDR2 YFSETQ. The whole variable domain, filled in from reference TRBV5-1 and TRBJ2-3, reads KAGVTQTPRYLIKTRGQQVTLSCSPISGHRSVSWYQQTPGQGLQFLFEYFSETQRNKGNFPGRFSGRQFSNSRSEMNVSTLELGDSALYLCASSYQGIPDTQYFGPGTRLTVL.

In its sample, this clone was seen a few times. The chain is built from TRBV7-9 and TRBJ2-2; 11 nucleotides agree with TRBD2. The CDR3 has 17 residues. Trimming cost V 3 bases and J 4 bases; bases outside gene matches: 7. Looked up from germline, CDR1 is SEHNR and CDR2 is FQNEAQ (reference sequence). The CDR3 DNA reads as TGTGCCAGCAGCTTCCGTAGACTAGCGGGAAGCACCGGGGAGCTGTTTTTT. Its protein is CASSFRRLAGSTGELFF.

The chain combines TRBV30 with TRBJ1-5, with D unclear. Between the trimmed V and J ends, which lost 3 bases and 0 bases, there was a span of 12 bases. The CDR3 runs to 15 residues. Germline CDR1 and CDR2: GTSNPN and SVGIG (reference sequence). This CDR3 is CAWSVPNYSNQPQHF. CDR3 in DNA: TGTGCCTGGAGCGTACCGAATTATAGCAATCAGCCCCAGCATTTT.

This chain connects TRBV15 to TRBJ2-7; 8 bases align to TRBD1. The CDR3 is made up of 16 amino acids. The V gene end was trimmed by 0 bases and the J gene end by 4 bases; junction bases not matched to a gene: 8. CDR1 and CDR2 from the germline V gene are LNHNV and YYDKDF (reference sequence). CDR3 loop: CATSRDNTGGKYEQYF. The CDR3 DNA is TGTGCCACCAGCAGAGATAACACAGGGGGAAAGTACGAGCAGTACTTC.

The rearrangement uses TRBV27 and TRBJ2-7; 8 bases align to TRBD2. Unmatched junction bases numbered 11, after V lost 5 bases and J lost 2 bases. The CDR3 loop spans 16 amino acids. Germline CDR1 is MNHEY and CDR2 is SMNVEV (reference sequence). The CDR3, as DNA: TGTGCCAGCAGTATAAACCAGGGGCGGGGGGCCTACGAGCAGTACTTC. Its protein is CASSINQGRGAYEQYF.

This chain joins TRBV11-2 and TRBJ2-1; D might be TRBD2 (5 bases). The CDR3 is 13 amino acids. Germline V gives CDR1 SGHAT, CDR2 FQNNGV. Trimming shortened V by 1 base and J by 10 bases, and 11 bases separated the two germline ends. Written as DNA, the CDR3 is TGTGCCAGCAGCTTAGGGAGGCACGGCGAGCAGTTCTTC. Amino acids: CASSLGRHGEQFF.

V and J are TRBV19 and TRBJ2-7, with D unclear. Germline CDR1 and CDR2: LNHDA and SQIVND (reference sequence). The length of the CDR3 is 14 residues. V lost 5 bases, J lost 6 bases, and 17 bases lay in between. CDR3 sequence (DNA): TGTGCCAGTAGTCCTCATATGAGGATCCGCGAGCAGTACTTC. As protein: CASSPHMRIREQYF.

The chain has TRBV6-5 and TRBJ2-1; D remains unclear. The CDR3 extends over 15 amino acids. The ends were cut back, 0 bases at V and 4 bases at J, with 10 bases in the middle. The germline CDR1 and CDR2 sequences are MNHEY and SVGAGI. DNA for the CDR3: TGTGCCAGCAGTTACTCTGGGTCGGTATACAATGAGCAGTTCTTC. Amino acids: CASSYSGSVYNEQFF.

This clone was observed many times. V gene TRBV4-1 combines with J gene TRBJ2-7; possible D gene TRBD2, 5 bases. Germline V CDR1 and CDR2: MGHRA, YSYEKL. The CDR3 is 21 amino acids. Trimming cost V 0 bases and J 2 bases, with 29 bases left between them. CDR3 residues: CASSQDVPRAGFVGVPYEQYF. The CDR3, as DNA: TGCGCCAGCAGCCAAGATGTGCCGCGGGCAGGCTTCGTGGGTGTTCCCTACGAGCAGTACTTC.

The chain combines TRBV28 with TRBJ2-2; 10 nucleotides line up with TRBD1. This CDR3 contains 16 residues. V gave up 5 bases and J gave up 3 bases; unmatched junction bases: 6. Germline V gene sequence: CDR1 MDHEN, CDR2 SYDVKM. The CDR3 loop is CASSPRDRGYTGELFF. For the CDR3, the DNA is TGTGCCAGCAGTCCCCGGGACAGGGGTTACACCGGGGAGCTGTTTTTT. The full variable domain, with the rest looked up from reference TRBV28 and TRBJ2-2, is DVKVTQSSRYLVKRTGEKVFLECVQDMDHENMFWYRQDPGLGLRLIYFSYDVKMKEKGDIPEGYSVSREKKERFSLILESASTNQTSMYLCASSPRDRGYTGELFFGEGSRLTVL.

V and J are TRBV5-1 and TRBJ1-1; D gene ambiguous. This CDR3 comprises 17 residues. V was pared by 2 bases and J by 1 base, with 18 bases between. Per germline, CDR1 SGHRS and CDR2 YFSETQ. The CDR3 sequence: CASSFAATSPRNTEAFF. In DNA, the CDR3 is TGCGCCAGCAGCTTTGCAGCCACTTCTCCGAGGAACACTGAAGCTTTCTTT.

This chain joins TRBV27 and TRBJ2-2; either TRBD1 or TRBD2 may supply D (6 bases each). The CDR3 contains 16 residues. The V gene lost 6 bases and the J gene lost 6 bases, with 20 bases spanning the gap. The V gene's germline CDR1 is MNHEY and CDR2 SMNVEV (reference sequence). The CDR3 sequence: CASRSYLAGEAGELFF. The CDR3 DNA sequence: TGTGCCAGCAGGTCCTACCTTGCAGGGGAGGCCGGGGAGCTGTTTTTT.

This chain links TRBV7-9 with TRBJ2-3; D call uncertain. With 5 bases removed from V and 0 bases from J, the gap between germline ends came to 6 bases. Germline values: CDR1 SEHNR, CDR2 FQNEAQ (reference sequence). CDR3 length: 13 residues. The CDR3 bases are TGTGCCAGCAGCCCCATAAGCACAGATACGCAGTATTTT. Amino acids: CASSPISTDTQYF.